Reported below is one T cell receptor beta chain. The data were produced by immunoSEQ multiplex PCR, yet TCRdb's version contains in-frame clones alone and is incomplete. This sample has tens of thousands of clones; 88% occur once, and the top ten carry approximately 40%. This sample stems from a study of control samples from healthy donors and cancer patients. The CDR3 contains 14 residues. V lost 4 bases to trimming and J lost 2 bases, with 12 bases between them. Looked up from germline, CDR1 is SGHVS and CDR2 is FNYEAQ. Sequenced sample: PBMCs. The origin of this receptor is a man aged 45-65 years with head and neck cancer. The J gene is TRBJ2-7, the V gene TRBV7-6; the D gene is possibly TRBD2 (6 bases). The CDR3 region is CASSSGGITYEQYF. CDR3 nucleotide sequence: TGTGCCAGCAGCTCCGGAGGGATAACCTACGAGCAGTACTTC.